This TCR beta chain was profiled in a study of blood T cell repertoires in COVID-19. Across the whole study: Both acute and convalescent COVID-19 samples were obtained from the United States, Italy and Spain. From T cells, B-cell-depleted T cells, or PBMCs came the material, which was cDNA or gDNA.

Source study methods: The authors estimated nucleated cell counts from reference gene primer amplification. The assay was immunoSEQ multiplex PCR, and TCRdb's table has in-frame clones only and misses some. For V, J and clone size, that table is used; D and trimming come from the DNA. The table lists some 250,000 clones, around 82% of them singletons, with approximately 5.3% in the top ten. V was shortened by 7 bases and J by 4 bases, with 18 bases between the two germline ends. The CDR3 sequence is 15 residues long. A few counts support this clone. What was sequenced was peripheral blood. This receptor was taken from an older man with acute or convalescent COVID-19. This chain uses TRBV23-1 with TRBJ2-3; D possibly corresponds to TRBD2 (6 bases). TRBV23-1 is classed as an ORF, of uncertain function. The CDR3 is CASIFPGGTADTQYF. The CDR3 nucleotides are TGCGCCAGCATATTCCCTGGCGGGACGGCAGATACGCAGTATTTT.